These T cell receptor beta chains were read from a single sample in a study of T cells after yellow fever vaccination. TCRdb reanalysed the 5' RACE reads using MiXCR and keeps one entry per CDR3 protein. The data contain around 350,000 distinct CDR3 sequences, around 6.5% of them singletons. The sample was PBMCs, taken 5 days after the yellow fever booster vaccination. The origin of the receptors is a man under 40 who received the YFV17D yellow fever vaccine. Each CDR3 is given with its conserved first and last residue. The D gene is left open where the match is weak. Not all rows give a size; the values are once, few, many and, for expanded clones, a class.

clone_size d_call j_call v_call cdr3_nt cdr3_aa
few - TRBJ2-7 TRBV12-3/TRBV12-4 TGTGCCAGCAGTTTAGCAGGAGGGAGGTACGAGCAGTACTTC CASSLAGGRYEQYF
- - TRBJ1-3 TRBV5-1 TGCGCCAGCAGCTCAGGTGCCTTCTCTGGAAACACCATATATTTT CASSSGAFSGNTIYF
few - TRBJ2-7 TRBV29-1 TGCAGCGTGAGGGCGGCAGGGATAGGCGAGCAGTACTTC CSVRAAGIGEQYF
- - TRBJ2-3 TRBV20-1 TGCAGTGTAACAGGAGATGGGTGGGACGTTGATACGCAGTATTTT CSVTGDGWDVDTQYF
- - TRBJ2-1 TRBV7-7 TGTGCCAGCAGCCCAAGTCTACCCCACAATGAGCAGTTCTTC CASSPSLPHNEQFF
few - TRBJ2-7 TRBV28 TGTGCCAGCACCCAGGAAGGGCCCGAGCAGTACTTC CASTQEGPEQYF
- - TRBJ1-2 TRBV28 TGTGCCAGCAGCCGCAAAGGGTACGGCTACACCTTC CASSRKGYGYTF
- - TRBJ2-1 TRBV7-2 TGTGCCAGCATCATTGGGGTGGCCTCGAGCAATGAGCAGTTCTTC CASIIGVASSNEQFF
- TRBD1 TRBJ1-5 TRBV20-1 TGCAGTGCCCCGGGACAGGGGGCTTTTGGCAATCAGCCCCAGCATTTT CSAPGQGAFGNQPQHF
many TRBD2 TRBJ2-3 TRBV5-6 TGTGCCAGCAGCTGGAATAGCGGGGCGACCCAAGATTGGAGGATACGTAGTAGGCAGTATTTT CASSWNSGATQDWRIRSRQYF
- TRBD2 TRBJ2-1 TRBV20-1 TGCAGTGCCACGCCGCTCCCCGGGACTAGCAACGAAGGCTGGCACAATGGGCAGTTCTTC CSATPLPGTSNEGWHNGQFF
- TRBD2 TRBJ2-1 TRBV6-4 TGTGCCAGCAGTCAAAGGGCGCTAGCGGGTGAGCAGTTCTTC CASSQRALAGEQFF
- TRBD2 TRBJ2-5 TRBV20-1 TGCAGTGCTAGTATTGAGCTAGCGGGGCCGGCGGGGACCCAGTACTTC CSASIELAGPAGTQYF
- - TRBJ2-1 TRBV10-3 TGTGCCATCAGTGACGGAGGTCATGAGCAGTTCTTC CAISDGGHEQFF
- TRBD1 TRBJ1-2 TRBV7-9 TGTGCCAGCAGCCCGTCCCAGGGGGCGCAAAACTATGGCTACACCTTC CASSPSQGAQNYGYTF
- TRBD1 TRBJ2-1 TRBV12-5 TGTGCTAGTGGTGACAGGGTTCCCTACAATGAGCAGTTCTTC CASGDRVPYNEQFF
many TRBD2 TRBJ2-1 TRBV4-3 TGCGCCAGCAGCCCTCGCTGGGCGGGAGGAGGCAATGAGCAGTTCTTC CASSPRWAGGGNEQFF
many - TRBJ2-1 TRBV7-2 TGTGCCAGCAGCTTAGAGTATATCGGGGTTGAGCAGTTCTTC CASSLEYIGVEQFF
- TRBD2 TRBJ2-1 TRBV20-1 TGCAATGCTATTACCGGGACTAGAGTCTCGGATGAGCAGTTCTTC CNAITGTRVSDEQFF
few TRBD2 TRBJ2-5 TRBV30 TGTGCCTGGAGTGTAAGACCGGGACTAGCGGGAACCTTCCAAGAGACCCAGTACTTC CAWSVRPGLAGTFQETQYF
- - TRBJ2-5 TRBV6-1 TGTGCCAGCAGTGAGACGGACCTGGGGACCCAGTACTTC CASSETDLGTQYF
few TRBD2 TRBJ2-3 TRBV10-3 TGTGCCATCAGTGACCCGGGGACTAGCGGGGCAAAAGATACGCAGTATTTT CAISDPGTSGAKDTQYF
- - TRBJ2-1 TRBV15 TGTGCCACCAGCATCTCAAGGGGGTACCTGAATGAGCAGTTCTTC CATSISRGYLNEQFF
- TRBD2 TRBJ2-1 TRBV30 TGTGCCTGGAGCTCGACTAGCGGCCTCAATGAGCAGTTCTTC CAWSSTSGLNEQFF
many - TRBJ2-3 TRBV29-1 TGCAGCGTTCGAATAGTGGGGGATACGCAGTATTTT CSVRIVGDTQYF
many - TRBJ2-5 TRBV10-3 TGTGCCAGCCACGTGACCCGCCAAGAGACCCAGTACTTC CASHVTRQETQYF
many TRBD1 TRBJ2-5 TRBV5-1 TGCGCCAGCAGCTCGGGGACAGTGGGTAAAGAGACCCAGTACTTC CASSSGTVGKETQYF
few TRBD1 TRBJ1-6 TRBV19 TGTGCCAGTACGGACAGGGATAATTCACCCCTCCACTTT CASTDRDNSPLHF
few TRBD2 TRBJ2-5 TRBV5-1 TGCGCCAGCAGCCCCGGCATCGGGGGGATCGAAGAGACCCAGTACTTC CASSPGIGGIEETQYF
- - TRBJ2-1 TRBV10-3 TGTGCCATCAGTTACGTTGACAGCCCTTCCTACAATGAGCAGTTCTTC CAISYVDSPSYNEQFF
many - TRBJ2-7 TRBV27 TGTGCCAGCAGTTTATGGTCGCGGACTACCCTTAGCGAGCAGTACTTC CASSLWSRTTLSEQYF
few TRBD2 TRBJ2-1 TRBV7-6 TGTGCCAGCAGCTTAGTCGTCGGGAGGACGTCCAATGAGCAGTTCTTC CASSLVVGRTSNEQFF
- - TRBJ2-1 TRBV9 TGTGCCAGCAGCGTAGCCAGTCTCCCCTTCGGTGAGCAGTTCTTC CASSVASLPFGEQFF
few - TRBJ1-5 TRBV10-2 TGCGCCAGCAGTGATATGGGAGGCTTAAATCAGCCCCAGCATTTT CASSDMGGLNQPQHF
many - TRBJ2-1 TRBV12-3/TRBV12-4 TGTGCCAGCTGTAGGAGCCGTTTCAATGAGCAGTTCTTC CASCRSRFNEQFF
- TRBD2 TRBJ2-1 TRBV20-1 TGCAGTGCTAGGGTTTCGGCGGGAGGTCTTAATGAGCAGTTCTTC CSARVSAGGLNEQFF
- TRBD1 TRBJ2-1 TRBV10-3 TGTGCCATCAGTCTTAGGACAGGGGTTAACTACAATGAGCAGTTCTTC CAISLRTGVNYNEQFF
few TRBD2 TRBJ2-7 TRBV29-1 TGCAGCGTCACGAAGGCTAGCGGTCCTTACGAGCAGTACTTC CSVTKASGPYEQYF